The subject of this entry is one TCR beta chain. This clonotype was seen only a few times. There is no known antigen for this receptor. Nothing much larger sits one base from this clone, and base qualities are not available. The data belong to a study of T-cell memory formation after mild COVID-19 (dated by TCRdb to about 2021). Background for the entire study: TCR sequence clusters from the two donors were found to be largely donor specific. Two young, previously healthy adult volunteers, one female and one male, were included in the cohort. In two donors, T-cell clones that expanded and contracted after mild COVID-19 were followed by sequencing TCRalpha and TCRbeta repertoires longitudinally.

Deletion took 4 bases off V and 0 bases off J, with a span of 10 bases between the germline ends. CDR3 length: 16 amino acids, cysteine to phenylalanine. The only DNA kept is the CDR3, 48 bases in frame from the first base. What the research found in general, with its limitations: Some responding clones were detected in pre-infection memory, which suggested that pre-existing cross-reactive memory T cells had joined the SARS-CoV-2 response. SARS-CoV-2 specificity was not confirmed for the second-wave clones peaking on day 37. The study included only a couple of mild cases, and larger cohorts that include severe cases with pre-infection samples were judged to be necessary. Contracting CD4+ clones were found mainly in CM and EM memory subsets, while CD8+ clones were enriched in EMRA. Balanced CD4/CD8 phenotypes were observed for clones contracting from day 15 to 85, whereas a bias towards CD4+ was observed for a second wave of clones expanding from day 15 to 37.

PBMCs were isolated by Ficoll-Paque density gradient centrifugation. The reads were generated on an Illumina NovaSeq 6000. Using 5'RACE with constant-segment primers, TCRalpha and TCRbeta cDNA libraries were constructed, with sample barcodes and unique molecular identifiers added in the process. Trizol reagent was used to extract RNA from every sample. Libraries were amplified in two PCR steps, with a second sample barcode and Illumina TruSeq adapters added in the second step. The libraries were sequenced on an Illumina NovaSeq using 2 x 150 bp paired-end reads. On the study's bioinformatics: With migec v1.2.7, reads were demultiplexed and then collapsed into UMI-guided consensus sequences. Using mixcr v2.1.11, UMI consensuses were aligned to TRA and TRB V and J templates and then assembled into clonotypes. A clonotype was counted as expanded or contracted only when both edgeR and NoisET called the clonotype significant, with the noise models trained on biological replicates. For edgeR calls, a false discovery rate-adjusted p below 0.01 and a log2 fold-change threshold of 1 were applied. As an exploratory analysis of dynamics, max-normalized trajectories of the 1000 most abundant clonotypes were examined by PCA with hierarchical clustering. The CD4 or CD8 phenotype of responding clones was assigned using the separately sequenced CD4+ and CD8+ repertoires. Using fastp trimming at Q25 and MiXCR clonotype assembly, TCRdb reanalyzed the public sequencing data and kept in-frame beta chains. When rows share a CDR3 protein, they turn into one entry using the most common DNA and genes. The V and J calls shown here were made by TCRdb, not taken from the authors' results. In this sample the table shows a few hundred thousand distinct CDR3 sequences, nearly 25% of which occur a single time. The ten largest clones represent around 13% of the sample.

This clonotype was obtained from an adult woman who had mild COVID-19 (a few samples of this study predate the infection). The sample titles of this study are shuffled in the database, so cell type and time point are left out; the donor was told from shared clones. What was sequenced was PBMCs or a T cell subset sorted from them (not recorded which). The chain couples TRBV12-3 or TRBV12-4 to TRBJ2-6; confidence is insufficient to name the D gene. The encoded CDR3 is CASSSPEYSGANVLTF. The base sequence is TGTGCCAGCAGTTCCCCCGAGTACTCTGGGGCCAACGTCCTGACTTTC.